These T cell receptor beta chains were read from a single sample in a study of shared clonotypes between healthy human individuals. The protocol was immunoSEQ multiplex PCR, while the TCRdb copy is restricted to in-frame clones and leaves out a portion. This table holds some 740,000 clones, around 92% found once. Input material: naive CD8+ T cells sorted from blood. These TCRs come from a man in his thirties or forties in good health. Both conserved end residues are part of each CDR3. D genes are given only for firm matches. Expanded clones get a size class; other rows say once, few or many, or leave the size out.

>NA|17|NA|TRBJ1-4|TRBV5-1
TGCGCCAGCAGCCGACAAGGCGGTGGGGGCTATAATGAAAAACTGTTTTTT
CASSRQGGGGYNEKLFF
>NA|13|NA|TRBJ2-7|TRBV7-6
TGTGCCAGCAGCTCCCGTAGTTTGACAGGGCAGTACTTC
CASSSRSLTGQYF
>NA|16|NA|TRBJ2-7|TRBV6-6
TGTGCCAGCAGCTACTCTCTCGTGGCGGCAACCTACGAGCAGTACTTC
CASSYSLVAATYEQYF
>NA|15|NA|TRBJ1-1|TRBV7-9
TGTGCCAGCACCGTGATCGGCAGGAAGAACACTGAAGCTTTCTTT
CASTVIGRKNTEAFF
>TRBD1|17|NA|TRBJ2-3|TRBV4-2
TGTGCCAGCAGCCAAGATTTCTCGACAGGGGTAGGCGATACGCAGTATTTT
CASSQDFSTGVGDTQYF
>NA|16|NA|TRBJ2-5|TRBV4-1
TGCGCCAGCAGCCAAGTACTAACGACGTACCAAGAGACCCAGTACTTC
CASSQVLTTYQETQYF
>TRBD2|19|NA|TRBJ2-7|TRBV4-1
TGCGCCAGCAGCCAAGATCTCATATCGACTAGCGGGAGGGCCGGCGAGCAGTACTTC
CASSQDLISTSGRAGEQYF
>NA|16|NA|TRBJ1-1|TRBV19
TGTGCCAGTAGTATATTCCGGTTGGACAGGAACACTGAAGCTTTCTTT
CASSIFRLDRNTEAFF
>NA|15|NA|TRBJ2-5|TRBV7-9
TGTGCCAGCAGCTTAAGCGGGACAGTACAAGAGACCCAGTACTTC
CASSLSGTVQETQYF
>TRBD2|20|NA|TRBJ2-7|TRBV10-3
TGTGCCATCAGTGGAGGGCCCCGGGGGACTAGCGGGAGGAGTAGCTACGAGCAGTACTTC
CAISGGPRGTSGRSSYEQYF
>TRBD2|15|NA|TRBJ2-2|TRBV27
TGTGCCAGCAGTTTTATAGCGGGGAACACCGGGGAGCTGTTTTTT
CASSFIAGNTGELFF
>TRBD2|16|once|TRBJ2-7|TRBV7-9
TGTGCCAGCAGCTCCACAACTAGCGGGAGGGTTTACGAGCAGTACTTC
CASSSTTSGRVYEQYF
>NA|13|NA|TRBJ1-1|TRBV5-3
TGTGCCAGAAGCTTGACCTCGGATACCGGGGCTTTCTTT
CARSLTSDTGAFF
>NA|15|NA|TRBJ1-1|TRBV4-1
TGCGCCAGCAGCCAAGATCAGTTATCCAGCACTGAAGCTTTCTTT
CASSQDQLSSTEAFF
>NA|14|NA|TRBJ2-7|TRBV7-6
TGTGCCAGCAGCTTAGGGTCGGCAGTCTACGAGCAGTACTTC
CASSLGSAVYEQYF
>NA|13|NA|TRBJ1-2|TRBV27
TGTGCCAGCAGTTTGGGGACGAACTATGGCTACACCTTC
CASSLGTNYGYTF
>TRBD2|14|NA|TRBJ2-1|TRBV27
TGTGCCAGCAACGGGACTAGCGGGGAAAATGAGCAGTTCTTC
CASNGTSGENEQFF
>TRBD1|14|NA|TRBJ2-1|TRBV29-1
TGCAGCGTTGACAGGGGGAATTCTTACAATGAGCAGTTCTTC
CSVDRGNSYNEQFF
>NA|13|NA|TRBJ2-3|TRBV12-5
TGTGCTAGTGGTTTGTTCGGGACAGATACGCAGTATTTT
CASGLFGTDTQYF
>TRBD1|15|NA|TRBJ2-7|TRBV11-2
TGTGCCAGCAGCCCCAACGACAGGGCTAGGTACGAGCAGTACTTC
CASSPNDRARYEQYF
>TRBD1|15|NA|TRBJ2-7|TRBV28
TGTGCCACCACGACCCGGGACAGGGGGCTCTACGAGCAGTACTTC
CATTTRDRGLYEQYF
>NA|15|NA|TRBJ2-5|TRBV5-4
TGTGCCAGCAGCGTACCGGGGCCGGGAGCGGAGACCCAGTACTTC
CASSVPGPGAETQYF
>NA|15|NA|TRBJ2-7|TRBV4-1
TGCGCCAGCAGCCAAGATGTTGGGGCCCCCTACGAGCAGTACTTC
CASSQDVGAPYEQYF
>NA|18|NA|TRBJ2-1|TRBV7-9
TGTGCCAGCAGCTTATCAAGGGTAAGGGAGTCGGGCTACAATGAGCAGTTCTTC
CASSLSRVRESGYNEQFF
>TRBD1|13|NA|TRBJ2-1|TRBV6-5
TGTGCCAGCAGTCGGACAGGGAGCGATGAGCAGTTCTTC
CASSRTGSDEQFF
>NA|14|NA|TRBJ2-3|TRBV27
TGTGCCAGCAGTGCAACCAGCGGCACAGATACGCAGTATTTT
CASSATSGTDTQYF
>NA|13|few|TRBJ2-2|TRBV7-2
TGTGCCAGCAGCTTCACGAACACCGGGGAGCTGTTTTTT
CASSFTNTGELFF
>NA|12|NA|TRBJ2-7|TRBV7-2
TGTGCCAGCAGCCTTACGAGTTACGAGCAGTACTTC
CASSLTSYEQYF
>NA|16|NA|TRBJ2-7|TRBV6-6
TGTGCCAGCAGTTACTCGTTGCAGGGGCTCCTCTACGAGCAGTACTTC
CASSYSLQGLLYEQYF
>NA|15|NA|TRBJ1-2|TRBV16
TGTGCCAGCAGCCATTCCGGGACTCCTAACTATGGCTACACCTTC
CASSHSGTPNYGYTF
>NA|16|once|TRBJ1-1|TRBV4-1
TGCGCCAGCAGCCAAGGGTTAGGGGACTCGAACACTGAAGCTTTCTTT
CASSQGLGDSNTEAFF
>NA|12|NA|TRBJ2-1|TRBV6-1
TGTGCCAGCAGGAGGGCGGATAATGAGCAGTTCTTC
CASRRADNEQFF
>TRBD1|15|once|TRBJ2-1|TRBV6-5
TGTGCCAGCAGTAAAGGGGGCAGCGCATACAATGAGCAGTTCTTC
CASSKGGSAYNEQFF
>TRBD2|16|once|TRBJ2-1|TRBV14
TGTGCCAGCAGCGGACGGGGACTAGCGGGATACGATGAGCAGTTCTTC
CASSGRGLAGYDEQFF
>NA|14|NA|TRBJ2-7|TRBV28
TGTGCCAGCAGTTTTCGCGGGACCCGGTACGAGCAGTACTTC
CASSFRGTRYEQYF
>NA|12|NA|TRBJ2-7|TRBV9
TGTGCCAGCAGCGCACGTGGAGAAGAGCAGTACTTC
CASSARGEEQYF
>TRBD1|21|NA|TRBJ2-7|TRBV5-1
TGCGCCAGCAGCTTCACCGTTGTCGGGACAGGGGGCTTTTGGGAGAGGTACGAGCAGTACTTC
CASSFTVVGTGGFWERYEQYF
>NA|11|NA|TRBJ2-2|TRBV29-1
TGCAGCGCATTAGGGGACGAGGAGCTGTTTTTT
CSALGDEELFF
>NA|11|NA|TRBJ2-3|TRBV27
TGTGCCAGCGGCGCCATAGATACGCAGTATTTT
CASGAIDTQYF
>NA|15|NA|TRBJ2-1|TRBV5-5
TGTGCCAGCGGAGATGAGTGGATCTCCTACAATGAGCAGTTCTTC
CASGDEWISYNEQFF
>TRBD1|14|NA|TRBJ2-2|TRBV27
TGTGCCAGCAGTTTAGGGACAGCAGCCGGGGAGCTGTTTTTT
CASSLGTAAGELFF
>NA|16|NA|TRBJ2-3|TRBV10-1
TGCGCCAGCAGTGAGTCATGGAGAAGAAGTACAGATACGCAGTATTTT
CASSESWRRSTDTQYF
>TRBD2|16|NA|TRBJ2-5|TRBV7-7
TGTGCCAGCAGCGTTAGTCCCTATAGCGGGCAAGAGACCCAGTACTTC
CASSVSPYSGQETQYF
>TRBD2|14|once|TRBJ2-1|TRBV27
TGTGCCAGCAAACTAGCGGGGACCCCTAAGATTCAGTTCTTC
CASKLAGTPKIQFF
>TRBD2|16|NA|TRBJ2-5|TRBV7-9
TGTGCCAGCAGCCCTAGAGTCGGGAGGTACCAAGAGACCCAGTACTTC
CASSPRVGRYQETQYF
>TRBD1|14|NA|TRBJ2-5|TRBV4-1
TGCGCCAGCAGCCCCGGACAGGTGTCAGAGACCCAGTACTTC
CASSPGQVSETQYF
>TRBD2|15|NA|TRBJ2-3|TRBV7-9
TGTGCCAGCAGCTTCCCAACTAGCGGTACAGATACGCAGTATTTT
CASSFPTSGTDTQYF
>NA|13|NA|TRBJ2-2|TRBV5-6
TGTGCCAGCAGCTTGAGTCCTAGTCGGGAGCTGTTTTTT
CASSLSPSRELFF
>TRBD1|16|NA|TRBJ1-1|TRBV30
TGTGCCTGGAGTGTACAGGGGCCGGGTTTCGAAACTGAAGCTTTCTTT
CAWSVQGPGFETEAFF
>TRBD1|16|NA|TRBJ1-1|TRBV5-4
TGTGCCAGCAGCTCCACGCCCGGGACAGCGAACACTGAAGCTTTCTTT
CASSSTPGTANTEAFF
>TRBD2|17|NA|TRBJ2-1|TRBV18
TGTGCCAGCTCACCACGGCTAGCGGGAGGCCGGCGAAGTGAGCAGTTCTTC
CASSPRLAGGRRSEQFF
>TRBD2|15|NA|TRBJ2-7|TRBV27
TGTGCCAGCAGTTTAAGGCCAGCGGGAACCTACGAGCAGTACTTC
CASSLRPAGTYEQYF
>NA|15|NA|TRBJ2-7|TRBV7-9
TGTGCCAGCAGCCGCCCCGCTAGGGATCAAGACGAGCAGTACTTC
CASSRPARDQDEQYF
>NA|15|NA|TRBJ2-1|TRBV11-2
TGTGCCAGCAGCCTAAAACTGAGCTCCTACAATGAGCAGTTCTTC
CASSLKLSSYNEQFF
>NA|15|NA|TRBJ2-3|TRBV9
TGTGCCAGCAGCGTAGAATGGGGGACTACAGATACGCAGTATTTT
CASSVEWGTTDTQYF